Sequencing of this T cell receptor (beta chain) was carried out in a study of CD8+ T cells in alopecia areata. Whole-study findings and limits: The study found higher clonality in lesional than normal scalp, especially in alopecia totalis/universalis.

Extracted RNA was reverse transcribed, and the resulting cDNA served as sequencing template. Assay: immunoSEQ multiplex PCR; the TCRdb copy retains only in-frame clones and omits some. The data show 65,000 to 95,000 clones, with roughly 51% seen just once and under 6.5% held by the top ten. For this clone: Its antigen is as yet unknown.

Germline CDR1 is MNHEY and CDR2 is SVGAGI. This CDR3 contains 15 residues. V was cut by 5 bases and J by 6 bases, with 16 bases left in between. It was from PBMCs that CD4+ and CD8+ T cells were sorted. The sequenced sample was NKG2D-high CD8+ T cells sorted from blood. This TCR came from a human donor with alopecia areata. The genes are TRBV6-5 and TRBJ1-4, with D possibly being TRBD1 (6 bases). The CDR3 here is CASSPAGGSDEKLFF. CDR3 coding DNA: TGTGCCAGCAGTCCCGCCGGGGGCAGCGATGAAAAACTGTTTTTT.